This TCR beta chain came from a study of blood T cell repertoires in COVID-19 (TCRdb year 2020). Study-level background: The collaborator samples originated in the United States, Italy and Spain and spanned the acute and convalescent phases of COVID-19. The material from the prospective study consisted of cDNA or gDNA derived from T cells, B-cell-depleted T cells, or PBMCs. HLA class I and class II types, where available, came from metadata supplied by the sample provider rather than from assay-based typing. The samples were drawn from two sources: the first 160 participants of the ongoing ImmuneRACE study, and fewer than 1,500 subjects contributed by 6 global collaborators. The dataset comprised deeply sampled blood TCRbeta repertoires from subjects exposed to, actively infected with, or recovered from COVID-19. The repertoires were made available in a free public database intended to serve as a resource for research on the immune response to SARS-CoV-2. Sample metadata almost always included a de-identified subject ID, COVID-19 status, age in years and sex. The full study reports these points: The amount of clinical and demographic metadata varied by source and participant and was provided uncurated.

The immunoSEQ Assay, a bias-controlled multiplex PCR, was used to amplify TCRbeta CDR3 regions from genomic DNA. Turning to the authors' computational methods: The number of nucleated cells in each sample was estimated from the amplification of reference gene primers within the assay. Sequence reads were collapsed and filtered to measure the absolute abundance of every unique TCRbeta CDR3 rearrangement. For each sample, productive Simpson clonality was calculated by taking the square root of Simpson's diversity index across productive rearrangements. TCRdb holds this immuneACCESS table with in-frame rearrangements only. Some clones are missing; in checked studies, unresolved V genes explain under half, and the rest has no known cause. The DNA was the basis for D and trimming; V, J and clone size are from that table. This sample gives more than 65,000 clones in total; around 86% of them show up just once. The ten largest clonotypes hold 6.5% to 8% of the sample.

Comments on this clone: This clone's antigen is unknown. The input lacks base qualities; no much larger clone sits a single base away.

Each collaborating institution followed its own protocols to collect whole blood in K2EDTA tubes. For TCRbeta analysis, collaborators shipped samples in one of three forms: frozen whole blood, isolated PBMCs, or DNA extracted from either of those sample types. CDR1 MNHEY and CDR2 SVGEGT are derived from the germline V gene. From cysteine to phenylalanine, the CDR3 is 14 amino acids long. CDR3 DNA is the only sequence kept; it has 42 bases, read in frame from the first base. V is clipped by 0 bases and J by 7 bases, and the sequence between their germline boundaries is 10 bases long. The sequence came from a man between 50 and 59 years old with active COVID-19. Sequences were obtained from peripheral blood. Recombination connected TRBV6-2 or TRBV6-3 to TRBJ2-1, and TRBD2 may be the D gene, going by 6 matching bases. The DNA is as follows: TGTGCCAGCAGTTACTCGACGGCGGGGAATGAGCAGTTCTTC. It codes for CASSYSTAGNEQFF.